The entry below describes one TCR beta chain. Its target is unknown. The data derive from a study of post-analysis software for immune sequencing data. General study findings and limits: A few TRBV segments, TRBV5-6, TRBV5-1 and TRBV20-1 among them, were found more frequent in patients than controls.

Included in the TCR beta cDNA libraries were unique molecular identifiers. TCRdb independently ran MiXCR on the PCR reads; one entry per CDR3 protein. Counted here are roughly 730,000 distinct CDR3 sequences, roughly 27% occurring once; the ten biggest clones make up under 0.7%. Germline V lookup: CDR1 SEHNR, CDR2 FQNEAQ (reference sequence). The trim removed 5 bases at V and 9 bases at J, leaving 6 bases unmatched. The CDR3 extends over 15 amino acids. The gene calls are TRBV7-9 and TRBJ2-1; 14 positions agree with TRBD2. The receptor comes from a girl between 10 and 17 years old with multiple sclerosis. Sequenced: blood. The CDR3 sequence is CASSATSGGGSEQFF. As DNA, the CDR3 is TGTGCCAGCAGCGCGACTAGCGGGGGGGGGAGTGAGCAGTTCTTC. Variable domain in full (rest from reference TRBV7-9 and TRBJ2-1): DTGVSQNPRHKITKRGQNVTFRCDPISEHNRLYWYRQTLGQGPEFLTYFQNEAQLEKSRLLSDRFSAERPKGSFSTLEIQRTEQGDSAMYLCASSATSGGGSEQFFGPGTRLTVL.